These 2 T cell receptor beta chains came from one sample sequenced in a study of response to subunit inactivated influenza vaccine. Via MiXCR, TCRdb re-called the RT-PCR reads, giving one row per CDR3 protein. The sample lists about 180,000 distinct CDR3 sequences, nearly 9.5% seen once, with approximately 11% in the top ten. Specimen: non-naive T cells sorted from PBMCs, collected on the day of vaccination. The receptor source for this set is a man in his fifties or sixties who received an inactivated influenza vaccine.

This clonotype was observed many times. The J gene is TRBJ2-2, the V gene TRBV4-2; TRBD2 is a possible D gene (6 bases). CDR1 is LGHNA and CDR2 is YNFKEQ in the germline V gene. CDR3 length: 16 residues. V was trimmed by 4 bases and J by 2 bases, leaving 14 bases between them. The CDR3 is CASSLLGTLNTGELFF. Here the CDR3 DNA reads TGTGCCAGCAGCCTCCTCGGGACTTTAAACACCGGGGAGCTGTTTTTT.

This clonotype was seen a few times. The CDR3 here is CSAPKPPLAGGLNEQFF. CDR3 coding DNA: TGCAGTGCCCCCAAGCCCCCCCTAGCGGGAGGATTGAATGAGCAGTTCTTC. The rearrangement uses TRBV20-1 and TRBJ2-1; 11 bases are a match to TRBD2. Germline V gene sequence: CDR1 DFQATT, CDR2 SNEGSKA (reference sequence). The CDR3 loop spans 17 amino acids. V trimming: 6 bases; J trimming: 7 bases; junction bases outside the gene matches: 17.